The T cell receptor beta chain under discussion was sequenced for a study of T cells in Graves' hyperthyroidism and ophthalmopathy. Looked up from germline, CDR1 is ENHRY and CDR2 is SYGVKD. V shed 3 bases and J shed 2 bases, with 10 bases lying between them. This CDR3 spans 14 amino acids. Study-wide results and caveats: Most thyroid clonotypes expanded above 0.001 appeared in blood too. For ophthalmopathy, model prediction preceded onset by a median 6.5 months.

Subjects aged 18 to 65 presented with newly diagnosed hyperthyroidism of less than 2 months' duration. Investigators excluded patients with uncontrolled infection, other autoimmune disease, pregnancy or lactation. Regions amplified from RNA transcripts were the TCR beta CDR3 regions. The HTBI primer set was used in a first-round RT-PCR of the TCR CDR3. TCRdb called the multiplex PCR reads again in MiXCR, with one record for every CDR3 protein. The top ten hold more than 5% of the sample, which has nearly 600,000 distinct CDR3 sequences, approximately 15% seen once. This clonotype has at least ten counts. The target antigen is unknown.

Source material: blood. The gene calls are TRBV10-3 and TRBJ2-5; D could derive from TRBD1 or TRBD2 (5 bases each). This sequence originates from a woman younger than 45 with Graves' hyperthyroidism that later progressed to Graves' ophthalmopathy. DNA of the CDR3: TGTGCCATCAGTGACTACAGGACTCAAGAGACCCAGTACTTC. It is translated as CAISDYRTQETQYF.